The next 28 T cell receptor beta chains were all read from a single sample in a study of tumor-infiltrating lymphocytes in oesophageal squamous cell carcinoma. TCRdb re-called the PCR reads with MiXCR, one entry per CDR3 protein. Among roughly 6,300 distinct CDR3 sequences listed, about 16% were seen once. Sequenced sample: normal esophageal tissue next to the tumor. These receptors all stem from a male donor with esophageal squamous cell carcinoma.

This clonotype was detected many times. The chain recombines TRBV6-1 with TRBJ2-7; no reliable D call. The V end lost 11 bases, the J end lost 3 bases, and 17 bases lay between the germline ends. This CDR3 is built from 13 residues. Germline CDR1 reads MNHNS; CDR2 reads SASEGT. This CDR3 is CAVSRAYNYEQYF. The CDR3 DNA reads as TGTGCCGTAAGTAGGGCATACAACTACGAGCAGTACTTC.

This clonotype came up many times. DNA of the CDR3: TGTGCCAGCAGCTTAGGGGACAGTAATAATCAGCCCCAGCATTTT. Translated: CASSLGDSNNQPQHF. The chain couples TRBV11-2 to TRBJ1-5; 7 bases line up with TRBD1. Germline V CDR1 and CDR2: SGHAT, FQNNGV. The CDR3 runs to 15 residues. The V segment lost 1 base and the J segment 4 bases; nucleotides outside the gene matches: 4.

Comments on this clonotype: The CDR3 carries no conserved terminal phenylalanine or tryptophan, so it likely arises from a read error. The DNA is omitted, as the CDR3 cannot be located on it reliably, and the CDR3 follows TCRdb's listing. J is TRBJ1-2 and V is TRBV6-8; the table calls TRBD1, which could not be checked here. CDR1 and CDR2 (germline): MNHGY, SAAAGT. The CDR3 has 14 residues if both end residues are counted. The CDR3 sequence is CASRLRTGYYGYGV.

In this sample, this clonotype turned up a few times. A much larger clone differs by one base, so this may be a read error. V is TRBV6-1 and J is TRBJ2-1; the D gene could be TRBD1 or TRBD2 (6 bases each). V was cut by 7 bases and J by 10 bases, with 20 bases left in between. There are 14 residues in the CDR3. Germline V lookup: CDR1 MNHNS, CDR2 SASEGT. The CDR3 reads CASTRPGALYEQFF. The DNA of the CDR3 is TGTGCCAGCACACGGCCGGGGGCCCTCTACGAGCAGTTCTTC.

This clonotype was seen many times. The chain recombines TRBV12-3 or TRBV12-4 with TRBJ1-5; 9 bases line up with TRBD1. The CDR3 runs 16 residues. Unmatched junction bases numbered 11, after V lost 6 bases and J lost 5 bases. In DNA form, the CDR3 reads TGTGCCAGCAGCTACACCGGGGGACAGGGACATCAGCCCCAGCATTTT. As protein: CASSYTGGQGHQPQHF.

This clonotype is medium-sized. The chain joins TRBV6-1 to TRBJ2-7, with D unclear. Germline V gene sequence: CDR1 MNHNS, CDR2 SASEGT. Trimming removed 5 bases at V and 5 bases at J, with 13 bases between. There are 13 residues in the CDR3. The DNA for the CDR3 is TGTGCCAGCAGTTATACAGAAAACAACGAGCAGTACTTC. Its protein is CASSYTENNEQYF.

There are many counts of this clonotype. Compared with germline, one end of the junction differs, possibly owing to a read error. The chain has TRBV2 and TRBJ2-3; D might be TRBD2 (6 bases). The CDR3 totals 16 residues. The germline gives CDR1 SNHLY, CDR2 FYNNEI. CDR3 region: CASSSSGTSYNSPLHF. DNA of the CDR3: TGTGCCAGCAGTTCCTCCGGGACTTCCTATAATTCACCCCTCCACTTC.

Comments on this clonotype: The junction departs from germline at one end; a sequencing error may be responsible. The chain combines TRBV7-6 with TRBJ2-6; D is perhaps TRBD2 (5 bases). The V gene's germline CDR1 is SGHVS and CDR2 FNYEAQ. CDR3 length: 15 amino acids. The CDR3 DNA sequence: TGTACCAGCAGCAATACCTGGGAACTTTCCTACGAGCGGTACTTC. Protein: CTSSNTWELSYERYF. Combining the CDR3 with reference TRBV7-6 and TRBJ2-6 gives the whole variable domain GAGVSQSPRYKVTKRGQDVALRCDPISGHVSLYWYRQALGQGPEFLTYFNYEAQQDKSGLPNDRFSAERPEGSISTLTIQRTEQRDSAMYRCTSSNTWELSYERYFGAGSRLTVL.

The CDR3, as DNA: TGTGCCAGCAGTTTTGAGGGGTCCAATGAGCAGTTCTTC. Amino acid sequence: CASSFEGSNEQFF. This sequence joins TRBV6-6 and TRBJ2-7; D is perhaps TRBD1 or TRBD2 (5 bases each). The end of the DNA aligns better with TRBJ2-1, so the J call may be wrong. The germline V gene has CDR1 MNHNY and CDR2 SVGAGI (reference sequence). This CDR3 is 13 amino acids long.

The V gene is TRBV18, the J gene TRBJ2-1; 9 nucleotides match TRBD2. CDR1 is KGHSH, CDR2 LQKENI, per germline. V shed 2 bases, J shed 3 bases, and the junction held 5 bases outside the gene matches. The CDR3 runs 16 residues. For the CDR3, the DNA is TGTGCCAGCTCACCAGAGGCGGGGGGGATCTACAATGAGCAGTTCTTC. Translated, it gives CASSPEAGGIYNEQFF.

At least ten counts were recorded for this clonotype. The chain uses TRBV5-8 and TRBJ1-1; 8 bases are a match to TRBD1. In germline, CDR1 is SGHTS, CDR2 YDEGEE. After removal of 4 bases from V and 0 bases from J, the junction contained 11 bases not matched to a gene. The CDR3 consists of 17 residues. The CDR3 spells CASSRDRGQGMNTEAFF. In DNA form, the CDR3 reads TGTGCCAGCAGCCGCGACAGGGGCCAGGGCATGAACACTGAAGCTTTCTTT. The whole variable domain, filled in from reference TRBV5-8 and TRBJ1-1, reads EAGVTQSPTHLIKTRGQQATLRCSPISGHTSVYWYQQALGLGLQFLLWYDEGEERNRGNFPPRFSGRQFPNYSSELNVNALELEDSALYLCASSRDRGQGMNTEAFFGQGTRLTVV.

This clonotype was seen a handful of times. This chain links TRBV5-3 with TRBJ1-2; unclear D gene. TRBV5-3 carries the ORF label, with uncertain function. Trimming stripped 8 bases from V and 4 bases from J, with 15 bases between. This CDR3 has 13 residues. This chain's CDR3 is CASSLSGSYGYTF. CDR3 coding DNA: TGTGCCAGCAGCCTGAGCGGTTCCTATGGCTACACCTTC.

For this clonotype: Given the absence of the conserved phenylalanine or tryptophan at the CDR3 end, a read error is likely. The DNA is left out, because the CDR3 cannot be placed on it with certainty; the CDR3 is given as TCRdb lists it. Here the CDR3 reads CASSFTGGRIDTQYFGP. The J gene is TRBJ2-3, the V gene TRBV7-2; the table's D call, TRBD2, has no DNA check behind it. The CDR3 is 17 residues long, counting both termini. Germline assignment: CDR1 SGHTA and CDR2 FQGNSA.

This clonotype was found many times. The rearrangement links TRBV10-3 to TRBJ2-1; the match to TRBD1 covers 10 bases. With 11 bases clipped from V and 6 bases from J, the junction kept 7 bases outside the gene matches. Germline CDR1 is ENHRY and CDR2 is SYGVKD. There are 13 residues in the CDR3. The chain's CDR3 is CAGRQGAGNEQFF. The CDR3 DNA is TGTGCCGGGCGACAGGGGGCAGGCAATGAGCAGTTCTTC.

This clonotype has just a few counts. A much larger clone lies one base from this, so it may be a read error. The chain uses TRBV7-9 and TRBJ2-1, with TRBD1 as a possible D gene (6 bases). The V and J ends lost 5 bases and 10 bases respectively, with 12 bases between them. The CDR3 covers 12 residues. Germline V gene data show CDR1 as SEHNR and CDR2 as FQNEAQ (reference sequence). CDR3 in amino acids: CASSRDNYEQFF. CDR3 coding DNA: TGTGCCAGCAGCCGGGACAACTACGAGCAGTTCTTC.

This clonotype was seen many times. J is TRBJ1-1 and V is TRBV5-6; D is ambiguous. Trimming pared 0 bases from V and 1 base from J, leaving 10 bases between. The V gene's germline CDR1 is SGHDT and CDR2 YYEEEE. The CDR3 consists of 15 residues. The CDR3 DNA reads as TGTGCCAGCAGCTTGGGGTACGGGAGGAACACTGAAGCTTTCTTT. This encodes CASSLGYGRNTEAFF.

The sample holds many counts of this clonotype. The chain uses TRBV10-3 and TRBJ1-1; 9 bases match TRBD1. The CDR3 covers 13 residues. J was trimmed by 2 bases and V by 11 bases; bases with no gene match: 6. The germline V gene has CDR1 ENHRY and CDR2 SYGVKD. The CDR3 region is CAASDRGNTEAFF. The CDR3 DNA follows: TGTGCCGCCTCGGACAGGGGTAACACTGAAGCTTTCTTT.

About this clonotype: The CDR3 does not close with the conserved phenylalanine or tryptophan, likely indicating a read error. The DNA is omitted, as the CDR3 cannot be located on it reliably, and the CDR3 follows TCRdb's listing. This rearrangement joins TRBV7-3 to TRBJ2-3; the table gives TRBD1 as D, unverified against the DNA. Including both end residues, the CDR3 is 19 amino acids long. Germline values: CDR1 SGHTA, CDR2 FQGTGA. CDR3 protein: CASSLKVGQGIYNEQFFGP.

This clonotype was recorded many times. The V gene is TRBV19, the J gene TRBJ2-1; TRBD2 is a possible D gene (5 bases). The J call is in doubt because the DNA end fits TRBJ2-7 better. Germline V gene lookup returns CDR1 LNHDA and CDR2 SQIVND (reference sequence). The CDR3 extends over 13 amino acids. For the CDR3, the DNA is TGTGCCAGTAGTGTACGGACTTCAGGAGAGCAGTACTTC. The encoded protein is CASSVRTSGEQYF.

This clonotype was detected only a few times. J is TRBJ2-3 and V is TRBV9, with TRBD2 matching 9 bases. The trim removed 0 bases at V and 6 bases at J, leaving 8 bases unmatched. Germline values: CDR1 SGDLS, CDR2 YYNGEE. This CDR3 is built from 16 residues. In DNA form, the CDR3 reads TGTGCCAGCAGCGTAGTAGCGGGGGAGCCCACGGATACGCAGTATTTT. Translation: CASSVVAGEPTDTQYF.

Comment on this clonotype: Because it lacks the conserved phenylalanine or tryptophan at the end, this CDR3 is likely a read error. It is unclear where the CDR3 begins or ends on the DNA, so no DNA is shown, and the CDR3 is as TCRdb lists it. This CDR3 reads CASLKDSG. V and J are TRBV6-1 and TRBJ2-6; no check of the table's D call, TRBD2, against the DNA was made. 8 amino acids form the CDR3, both terminal residues included. Looked up from germline, CDR1 is MNHNS and CDR2 is SASEGT.

There are a few counts of this clonotype. This rearrangement joins TRBV5-4 to TRBJ1-5; 7 nucleotides agree with TRBD1. V was clipped by 4 bases and J by 3 bases; unmatched bases: 10. Per germline, CDR1 SGHNT and CDR2 YYREEE (reference sequence). This CDR3 is built from 16 residues. CDR3 loop: CASSNLDREDNQPQHF. The CDR3 nucleotides read TGTGCCAGCAGCAATTTAGACAGGGAGGACAATCAGCCCCAGCATTTT. The full variable domain, rest sourced from reference TRBV5-4 and TRBJ1-5, is ETGVTQSPTHLIKTRGQQVTLRCSSQSGHNTVSWYQQALGQGPQFIFQYYREEENGRGNFPPRFSGLQFPNYSSELNVNALELDDSALYLCASSNLDREDNQPQHFGDGTRLSIL.

In this sample, this clonotype turned up many times. The J gene is TRBJ2-5, the V gene TRBV10-3; D perhaps matches TRBD1 (6 bases). Germline V CDR1 and CDR2: ENHRY, SYGVKD. CDR3 size: 13 residues. V lost 7 bases, J lost 4 bases, and 13 bases lay in between. The CDR3 DNA reads TGTGCCATCATGTCCGGGACAACAGAGACCCAGTACTTC. It specifies CAIMSGTTETQYF.

Within the sample, this clonotype is medium-sized. V gene TRBV12-3 or TRBV12-4 combines with J gene TRBJ2-1; 13 bases align to TRBD2. Germline trimming cut 5 bases from V and 7 bases from J; bases unmatched to any gene: 5. This CDR3 has 15 residues. The CDR3 spells CASSDGLAGVNEQFF. CDR3 sequence (DNA): TGTGCCAGCAGTGACGGACTAGCGGGGGTGAATGAGCAGTTCTTC.

This clonotype was detected ten times or more. The V call is TRBV24-1, the J call TRBJ2-1; 8 nucleotides match TRBD2. This CDR3 has 19 amino acids. V lost 4 bases and J lost 0; bases outside the gene matches: 13. Germline loops: CDR1 KGHDR, CDR2 SFDVKD. The CDR3, as DNA: TGTGCCACCAGTGACCCGCAGGGGAGCGGGGGCGCCTCCTACAATGAGCAGTTCTTC. It is translated as CATSDPQGSGGASYNEQFF.

This clonotype is judged medium-sized. The CDR3, as DNA: TGTGCCAGCAGTTACTTATGGGGGACAGGGGAAACCGGGGAGCTGTTTTTT. It codes for CASSYLWGTGETGELFF. The chain employs TRBV6-6 and TRBJ2-2, with 10 bases fitting TRBD1. Germline CDR1 and CDR2: MNHNY and SVGAGI (reference sequence). CDR3 length: 17 amino acids. V lost 1 base, J lost 5 bases, and 7 bases stayed unmatched.

At least ten counts were recorded for this clonotype. The chain joins TRBV5-1 to TRBJ2-1; D possibly corresponds to TRBD1 (5 bases). Germline V lookup: CDR1 SGHRS, CDR2 YFSETQ. V lost 0 bases to trimming and J lost 5 bases, with 12 bases between them. The CDR3 is 15 amino acids. The CDR3, as DNA: TGCGCCAGCAGCTTGGTTCAGGGAAGGAACAATGAGCAGTTCTTC. Residues: CASSLVQGRNNEQFF.

Points on this clonotype: Since no conserved phenylalanine or tryptophan closes the CDR3, a read error is the likely cause. Because the CDR3's place on the DNA is in doubt, the DNA is left out and the CDR3 is given as listed by TCRdb. The chain carries TRBV27 and TRBJ2-6; the table's D call of TRBD1 was not tested on the DNA. CDR1 is MNHEY, CDR2 SMNVEV, per germline (reference sequence). Both ends counted, the CDR3 spans 19 residues. The CDR3 spells CASSVAKGTGESSPLHFGA.